This passage covers 28 T cell receptor beta chains from one sample sequenced in a study of CD8 T cells in Susac syndrome. Random hexamers served to reverse transcribe roughly 0.45 to 1 ug RNA. TCRdb reprocessed the immunoSEQ multiplex PCR reads via MiXCR and lists one record per CDR3 protein. The sample shows approximately 180,000 distinct CDR3 sequences, almost 96% of them seen only once. Sequencing was carried out using CD4+ T cells from PBMCs. The receptors come from a human donor with multiple sclerosis.

This clonotype was detected only a few times. The chain is built from TRBV6-6 and TRBJ2-7, with 7 bases matching TRBD1. V trimming: 2 bases; J trimming: 2 bases; junction bases outside the gene matches: 3. This CDR3 is 14 amino acids long. In germline, CDR1 is MNHNY, CDR2 SVGAGI (reference sequence). As DNA, the CDR3 is TGTGCCAGCAGTTACCGACAGGGACCCTACGAGCAGTACTTC. Translated, it gives CASSYRQGPYEQYF.

The rearrangement links TRBV20-1 to TRBJ2-2; TRBD2 is a possible D gene (5 bases). V lost 6 bases and J lost 1, with 12 bases in between. Germline CDR1 is DFQATT and CDR2 is SNEGSKA (reference sequence). There are 14 residues in the CDR3. The CDR3 DNA is TGCAGTGCCCCTCGAGAGGGGAACACCGGGGAGCTGTTTTTT. Protein: CSAPREGNTGELFF.

The V and J genes are TRBV9 and TRBJ2-7; weak D call: TRBD2 (6 bases). This CDR3 is 16 amino acids long. V was shortened by 4 bases and J by 2 bases, with 19 bases between the two germline ends. CDR1 is SGDLS, CDR2 YYNGEE, per germline. The CDR3 reads CASSTFIGGGTYEQYF. Written as DNA, the CDR3 is TGTGCCAGCAGCACTTTTATCGGGGGAGGCACCTACGAGCAGTACTTC.

V is TRBV20-1 and J is TRBJ2-2; TRBD1 aligns across 8 bases. Germline V gene data show CDR1 as DFQATT and CDR2 as SNEGSKA (reference sequence). This CDR3 region has 12 residues. Germline trimming cut 7 bases from V and 5 bases from J; bases unmatched to any gene: 3. This CDR3 reads CSVNRGTGELFF. CDR3 DNA: TGCAGTGTTAACAGGGGGACCGGGGAGCTGTTTTTT.

This chain uses TRBV30 with TRBJ2-1; TRBD2 matches 8 bases. This CDR3 spans 15 amino acids. J lost 7 bases, V lost 5 bases, and 13 bases had no gene match. The germline gives CDR1 GTSNPN, CDR2 SVGIG (reference sequence). CDR3 sequence reads: CAWADGLASLNEQFF. The CDR3 DNA is TGTGCCTGGGCGGACGGACTAGCTTCACTGAATGAGCAGTTCTTC.

The J gene is TRBJ2-7, the V gene TRBV29-1; 7 bases agree with TRBD2. The junction had 13 bases not matched to a gene; V was cut back by 7 bases and J by 4 bases. The CDR3 spans 14 residues. Germline V CDR1 and CDR2: SQVTM, ANQGSEA. The CDR3 nucleotides read TGCAGCGAGTTCAACCGGGACTACGTTTACGAGCAGTACTTC. Amino acids: CSEFNRDYVYEQYF.

The rearrangement links TRBV20-1 to TRBJ2-4; either TRBD1 or TRBD2 may fit D (6 bases each). The CDR3 extends over 13 amino acids. Between the trimmed V and J ends, which lost 6 bases and 6 bases, there was a span of 15 bases. CDR1 and CDR2 (germline): DFQATT, SNEGSKA (reference sequence). The CDR3 region is CSAKRGAGNIQYF. In DNA, the CDR3 is TGCAGTGCCAAGAGGGGGGCCGGAAACATTCAGTACTTC.

The chain employs TRBV7-9 and TRBJ2-1, with 10 bases lining up with TRBD2. Trimming at V came to 0 bases and at J to 7 bases, leaving 6 bases not matched to a gene. The CDR3 is 16 amino acids. The V gene's germline CDR1 is SEHNR and CDR2 FQNEAQ (reference sequence). CDR3 residues: CASSLAGLADFNEQFF. For the CDR3, the DNA is TGTGCCAGCAGCTTAGCCGGACTAGCGGACTTTAATGAGCAGTTCTTC.

The chain is built from TRBV12-3 or TRBV12-4 and TRBJ1-1; D gene unclear. CDR3 length: 13 amino acids. V shed 8 bases and J shed 4 bases, with 14 bases lying between them. The CDR3 loop reads CASGPWAGTEAFF. As DNA, the CDR3 is TGTGCCAGCGGACCTTGGGCAGGCACTGAAGCTTTCTTT.

V usage is TRBV29-1 and J usage is TRBJ1-1; perhaps TRBD1 as D (5 bases). The length of the CDR3 is 12 residues. The germline gives CDR1 SQVTM, CDR2 ANQGSEA. Deletions cut 7 bases from V and 4 bases from J, with 13 bases between. CDR3: CSARMTVTEAFF. The DNA for the CDR3 is TGCAGCGCCCGTATGACAGTCACTGAAGCTTTCTTT.

The V call is TRBV29-1, the J call TRBJ1-3; no firm D call. The CDR3 contains 12 residues. The germline V gene has CDR1 SQVTM and CDR2 ANQGSEA. Trimming shortened V by 1 base and J by 16 bases, and 17 bases separated the two germline ends. CDR3 DNA sequence: TGCAGCGTTGAAGTTTACGGTGGCCTTGTGTATTTT. This codes for CSVEVYGGLVYF.

DNA for the CDR3: TGTGCCAGCAGCGTAACAGGGAACACCGGGGAGCTGTTTTTT. The encoded protein is CASSVTGNTGELFF. The genes are TRBV9 and TRBJ2-2, with D possibly being TRBD1 (5 bases). Germline CDR1 is SGDLS and CDR2 is YYNGEE. The CDR3 loop spans 14 amino acids. Deletions cut 1 base from V and 1 base from J, with 5 bases between.

The chain couples TRBV3-1 to TRBJ2-2; 9 bases fit TRBD2. CDR3 length: 15 residues. CDR1 is LGHDT, CDR2 YNNKEL, per germline (reference sequence). The V segment lost 1 base and the J segment 6 bases; nucleotides outside the gene matches: 3. CDR3 coding DNA: TGTGCCAGCAGCCAAGGCGTAGCGGGAGCCGGGGAGCTGTTTTTT. It translates to CASSQGVAGAGELFF. The whole variable domain, remainder taken from reference TRBV3-1 and TRBJ2-2, is DTAVSQTPKYLVTQMGNDKSIKCEQNLGHDTMYWYKQDSKKFLKIMFSYNNKELIINETVPNRFSPKSPDKAHLNLHINSLELGDSAVYFCASSQGVAGAGELFFGEGSRLTVL.

The chain combines TRBV15 with TRBJ2-7; 7 positions agree with TRBD1. Trimming cost V 1 base and J 3 bases; bases outside gene matches: 3. Germline V gene data show CDR1 as LNHNV and CDR2 as YYDKDF (reference sequence). CDR3 length equals 14 residues. CDR3 region: CATSRGDRLYEQYF. CDR3 nucleotides: TGTGCCACCAGCAGAGGGGACAGACTCTACGAGCAGTACTTC. Full variable domain (rest looked up from reference TRBV15 and TRBJ2-7): DAMVIQNPRYQVTQFGKPVTLSCSQTLNHNVMYWYQQKSSQAPKLLFHYYDKDFNNEADTPDNFQSRRPNTSFCFLDIRSPGLGDTAMYLCATSRGDRLYEQYFGPGTRLTVT.

The chain carries TRBV28 and TRBJ2-1; 7 bases map to TRBD2. CDR1 and CDR2 from the germline V gene are MDHEN and SYDVKM. V shed 5 bases, J shed 8 bases, and the junction held 15 bases outside the gene matches. The CDR3 loop spans 16 amino acids. CDR3 bases: TGTGCCAGCAGTCTCCCCACTGGGGCGGGGGACGATGAGCAGTTCTTC. This gives the protein CASSLPTGAGDDEQFF.

V and J are TRBV10-3 and TRBJ2-1; TRBD1 aligns across 8 bases. This CDR3 comprises 14 residues. The trim removed 10 bases at V and 4 bases at J, leaving 9 bases unmatched. Germline lookup yields CDR1 ENHRY and CDR2 SYGVKD. The CDR3 region is CATKGQANYNEQFF. CDR3 DNA sequence: TGTGCCACCAAGGGACAGGCTAATTACAATGAGCAGTTCTTC.

The chain recombines TRBV18 with TRBJ2-2, with D unclear. Deletions cut 2 bases from V and 6 bases from J, with 7 bases between. Germline lookup yields CDR1 KGHSH and CDR2 LQKENI. The CDR3 loop spans 13 amino acids. DNA for the CDR3: TGTGCCAGCTCACCAAGAAACGCCGGGGAGCTGTTTTTT. Protein sequence: CASSPRNAGELFF. Full variable domain (outside the CDR3, taken from reference TRBV18 and TRBJ2-2): NAGVMQNPRHLVRRRGQEARLRCSPMKGHSHVYWYRQLPEEGLKFMVYLQKENIIDESGMPKERFSAEFPKEGPSILRIQQVVRGDSAAYFCASSPRNAGELFFGEGSRLTVL.

CDR3 amino acids: CASSATFRDRGTVYHF. Written as DNA, the CDR3 is TGTGCCAGCAGTGCGACCTTCCGGGACAGGGGGACGGTTTACCACTTT. The chain has TRBV2 and TRBJ1-6; TRBD1 matches 11 bases. J lost 18 bases, V lost 4 bases, and 17 bases had no gene match. Germline CDR1 and CDR2: SNHLY and FYNNEI. There are 16 residues in the CDR3.

The chain combines TRBV4-2 with TRBJ2-1; 12 bases agree with TRBD2. Germline CDR1 reads LGHNA; CDR2 reads YNFKEQ. The J segment lost 10 bases and the V segment lost 1 base, leaving 5 bases of the junction unmatched. This CDR3 spans 15 amino acids. In nucleotides, the CDR3 is TGTGCCAGCAGCCAAGTGACTAGCGGGGGACACGAGCAGTTCTTC. Its protein product is CASSQVTSGGHEQFF.

This chain links TRBV20-1 with TRBJ2-7; no clear D gene. This CDR3 comprises 14 residues. CDR1 DFQATT and CDR2 SNEGSKA come from the germline V gene (reference sequence). With 0 bases removed from V and 2 bases from J, the gap between germline ends came to 11 bases. In DNA, the CDR3 is TGCAGTGCTAGAGACACGCCTGTCCCCTACGAGCAGTACTTC. Protein: CSARDTPVPYEQYF.

This clonotype has only one observation. This chain connects TRBV7-2 to TRBJ1-2, with 9 bases matching TRBD1. Germline V gene lookup returns CDR1 SGHTA and CDR2 FQGNSA. This CDR3 is 15 amino acids long. J lost 9 bases, V lost 5 bases, and 13 bases had no gene match. The CDR3: CASSLADRGLNSYTF. The DNA for the CDR3 is TGTGCCAGCAGCCTTGCCGACAGGGGGTTGAACAGCTACACCTTC.

The chain links TRBV11-2 to TRBJ2-4, with D unresolved. The CDR3 consists of 12 residues. CDR1 SGHAT and CDR2 FQNNGV come from the germline V gene. With 6 bases removed from V and 4 bases from J, the gap between germline ends came to 7 bases. CDR3 loop: CASRNSKNIQYF. CDR3 DNA sequence: TGTGCCAGCAGGAACTCTAAAAACATTCAGTACTTC.

This sequence joins TRBV12-5 and TRBJ1-2; D unclear. CDR3 length: 11 residues. V was cut by 2 bases and J by 8 bases, with 6 bases left in between. Germline CDR1 reads LGHNT; CDR2 reads FRNRAP. The chain's CDR3 is CASGLIGGYTF. The CDR3 DNA follows: TGTGCTAGTGGTTTGATCGGGGGCTACACCTTC.

The gene calls are TRBV7-2 and TRBJ2-7; D ambiguous. Trimming removed 8 bases at V and 8 bases at J, with 13 bases between. CDR3 size: 11 residues. Germline lookup yields CDR1 SGHTA and CDR2 FQGNSA. The CDR3 DNA reads as TGTGCCAGCCCCCAGGCCTCCAAGCAGTACTTC. It encodes CASPQASKQYF.

The genes are TRBV20-1 and TRBJ2-1, with a tentative D call TRBD1 (5 bases). CDR1 DFQATT and CDR2 SNEGSKA come from the germline V gene (reference sequence). This CDR3 has 16 amino acids. V was trimmed by 1 base and J by 0 bases, leaving 13 bases between them. The CDR3 region has the DNA TGCAGTGCTAGAGTTTCCCAGGGTAGCTCCTACAATGAGCAGTTCTTC. Protein: CSARVSQGSSYNEQFF.

The J gene is TRBJ1-2, the V gene TRBV7-2, with 10 nucleotides matching TRBD1. CDR1 and CDR2 (germline): SGHTA, FQGNSA. This CDR3 spans 19 amino acids. V lost 5 bases, J lost 8 bases, and 23 bases stayed unmatched. The CDR3: CASSQVASQWPGQGKGYTF. The CDR3 DNA sequence: TGTGCCAGCAGCCAAGTTGCGAGTCAGTGGCCGGGACAGGGGAAGGGCTACACCTTC.

DNA for the CDR3: TGTGCCACCAGCCGGGGGGGACAGGGCTCCTACGAGCAGTACTTC. Protein product: CATSRGGQGSYEQYF. This chain uses TRBV15 with TRBJ2-7, with D perhaps TRBD1 (9 bases). Germline V gene lookup returns CDR1 LNHNV and CDR2 YYDKDF (reference sequence). The CDR3 is 15 amino acids. Trimming cost V 5 bases and J 0 bases, with 14 bases left between them. Full variable domain (remainder filled in from reference TRBV15 and TRBJ2-7): DAMVIQNPRYQVTQFGKPVTLSCSQTLNHNVMYWYQQKSSQAPKLLFHYYDKDFNNEADTPDNFQSRRPNTSFCFLDIRSPGLGDTAMYLCATSRGGQGSYEQYFGPGTRLTVT.

This clonotype was detected only once. The J gene is TRBJ1-2, the V gene TRBV4-3; D is perhaps TRBD1 (6 bases). CDR3 length: 18 amino acids. V dropped 1 base and J dropped 7 bases, with 25 bases sitting between them. Germline CDR1 LGHNA, CDR2 YSLEER. The CDR3 spells CASSQAQGGSGQLGGYTF. CDR3 sequence (DNA): TGCGCCAGCAGCCAAGCCCAAGGCGGGTCAGGACAGCTGGGTGGCTACACCTTC.